The next 22 T cell receptor beta chains were all read from a single sample in a study of cytomegalovirus exposure and HLA in healthy donors. Produced via immunoSEQ multiplex PCR; TCRdb's table is partial and in-frame only. Here the sample spans a few hundred thousand clones, almost 90% being singletons. Sequenced sample: PBMCs. Receptor source: a woman under 30 in good health and CMV-seronegative.

V gene TRBV2 combines with J gene TRBJ1-2, with 7 positions matching TRBD1. Germline CDR1 and CDR2: SNHLY and FYNNEI. The CDR3 is made up of 12 amino acids. Trimming removed 8 bases from V and 5 bases from J; junction bases left unmatched: 5. This CDR3 is CASRTGEYGYTF. Here the CDR3 DNA reads TGTGCCAGCCGGACAGGCGAGTATGGCTACACCTTC.

This clone was detected only a few times. The CDR3 sequence: CASQGGARVHF. The CDR3 coding sequence is TGTGCCAGCCAGGGGGGCGCTCGGGTCCACTTT. The chain has TRBV28 and TRBJ1-6; 7 nucleotides line up with TRBD1. The CDR3 length is 11 residues. CDR1 and CDR2 from the germline V gene are MDHEN and SYDVKM. Germline trimming cut 8 bases from V and 17 bases from J; bases unmatched to any gene: 9.

The rearrangement joins TRBV10-2 to TRBJ2-7; 9 nucleotides match TRBD1. V dropped 8 bases and J dropped 4; count of bases not matched to a gene: 6. The CDR3 is made up of 13 amino acids. Germline V CDR1 and CDR2: WSHSY, SAAADI. CDR3 loop: CASRGTGQYEQYV. The CDR3 DNA sequence: TGCGCCAGCCGCGGGACAGGGCAGTACGAGCAGTACGTC.

The chain carries TRBV29-1 and TRBJ1-1; D gene unclear. V was shortened by 4 bases and J by 0 bases, with 6 bases between the two germline ends. Per the germline V gene, CDR1 is SQVTM and CDR2 is ANQGSEA. The length of the CDR3 is 12 residues. The CDR3 bases are TGCAGCGTTGGGAGAATGAACACTGAAGCTTTCTTT. Its translation: CSVGRMNTEAFF.

This sequence joins TRBV7-8 and TRBJ1-6, with 7 bases fitting TRBD1. CDR1 SGHVS and CDR2 FQNEAQ come from the germline V gene. CDR3 length: 14 residues. Germline trimming cut 6 bases from V and 7 bases from J; bases unmatched to any gene: 6. The DNA for the CDR3 is TGTGCCAGCAGTAAACAGGGGTACAATTCACCCCTCCACTTT. This codes for CASSKQGYNSPLHF.

The CDR3 protein is CAITGTDTQYF. CDR3 in DNA: TGTGCCATCACGGGCACAGATACGCAGTATTTT. The chain combines TRBV10-3 with TRBJ2-3; D remains ambiguous. The V and J ends lost 7 bases and 1 base respectively, with 3 bases between them. The CDR3 extends over 11 amino acids. The germline CDR1 and CDR2 sequences are ENHRY and SYGVKD.

The CDR3 reads CASSPRSGGDTQYF. The CDR3 DNA is TGTGCCAGCAGTCCCCGATCGGGGGGAGATACGCAGTATTTT. The J gene is TRBJ2-3, the V gene TRBV28; 7 bases line up with TRBD2. The CDR3 covers 14 residues. V shed 5 bases and J 5 bases; nucleotides not matched to a gene: 7. The germline V gene encodes CDR1 MDHEN and CDR2 SYDVKM.

Written as DNA, the CDR3 is TGTGCCAGCAGTTCCCCAGGGGGCGGCGGCACCGGGGAGCTGTTTTTT. Its translation: CASSSPGGGGTGELFF. V usage is TRBV28 and J usage is TRBJ2-2; 8 bases are shared with TRBD1. The CDR3 totals 16 residues. The ends lost 4 bases at V and 4 bases at J; junction bases unmatched: 8. Germline values: CDR1 MDHEN, CDR2 SYDVKM.

The chain carries TRBV27 and TRBJ2-5; 10 nucleotides match TRBD2. Looked up from germline, CDR1 is MNHEY and CDR2 is SMNVEV (reference sequence). Trimming at V came to 4 bases and at J to 4 bases, leaving 9 bases not matched to a gene. There are 16 residues in the CDR3. CDR3 DNA sequence: TGTGCCAGCAGTTCCCGACTAGCGGGTTTTGGAGAGACCCAGTACTTC. Translating it yields CASSSRLAGFGETQYF.

The chain has TRBV7-3 and TRBJ2-1; weak D call: TRBD1 (6 bases). This CDR3 is 13 amino acids long. Germline CDR1 SGHTA, CDR2 FQGTGA. Trimming left V 5 bases short and J 7 bases short, with 12 bases between. The CDR3 region has the DNA TGTGCCAGCAGCCGCCAGAGGGGGAATGAGCAGTTCTTC. Translation: CASSRQRGNEQFF.

The rearrangement joins TRBV6-5 to TRBJ2-7, with a tentative D call TRBD2 (6 bases). V shed 7 bases and J shed 0 bases, with 7 bases lying between them. The germline V gene has CDR1 MNHEY and CDR2 SVGAGI. This CDR3 has 12 amino acids. The CDR3 coding sequence is TGTGCCAGCAAGGGACTCTCCTACGAGCAGTACTTC. It encodes CASKGLSYEQYF.

This clone was detected a few times. The chain employs TRBV29-1 and TRBJ1-2; D unclear. CDR3 length: 11 amino acids. Germline CDR1 and CDR2: SQVTM and ANQGSEA. V was trimmed by 6 bases and J by 1 base, leaving 6 bases between them. CDR3: CSVQFNYGYTF. The CDR3 region has the DNA TGCAGCGTCCAGTTTAACTATGGCTACACCTTC.

The genes are TRBV28 and TRBJ1-4; D perhaps matches TRBD1 (5 bases). Per germline, CDR1 MDHEN and CDR2 SYDVKM. The CDR3 has 15 residues. V lost 5 bases, J lost 8 bases, and 18 bases lay in between. The DNA for the CDR3 is TGTGCCAGCAGTCACGGGGGGAGCGCAGAGGAAAAACTGTTTTTT. Its translation is CASSHGGSAEEKLFF.

This rearrangement joins TRBV7-9 to TRBJ2-1; TRBD2 aligns across 11 bases. Trimming took 1 base from V and 7 from J; bases not matched to a gene: 6. Germline V gene sequence: CDR1 SEHNR, CDR2 FQNEAQ (reference sequence). The CDR3 has 16 residues. The CDR3 loop reads CASSLEALAGGNEQFF. In DNA, the CDR3 is TGTGCCAGCAGCTTAGAGGCGCTAGCGGGGGGTAATGAGCAGTTCTTC.

The chain is built from TRBV6-1 and TRBJ2-7, with a weak D call TRBD2 (5 bases). V lost 2 bases, J lost 4 bases, and 9 bases lay in between. CDR3 size: 13 residues. Germline V lookup: CDR1 MNHNS, CDR2 SASEGT. In nucleotides, the CDR3 is TGTGCCAGCAGTGAAATAGGGAGTTACGAGCAGTACTTC. It translates to CASSEIGSYEQYF.

The chain uses TRBV7-9 and TRBJ1-2; maybe TRBD1 (5 bases). The CDR3 totals 16 residues. From germline, CDR1 is SEHNR and CDR2 FQNEAQ (reference sequence). V lost 1 base, J lost 2 bases, and 14 bases lay in between. CDR3: CASSLEGQARNYGYTF. The CDR3 nucleotides are TGTGCCAGCAGCTTAGAGGGGCAGGCAAGGAACTATGGCTACACCTTC. Together with reference TRBV7-9 and TRBJ1-2, the CDR3 gives the full variable domain: DTGVSQNPRHKITKRGQNVTFRCDPISEHNRLYWYRQTLGQGPEFLTYFQNEAQLEKSRLLSDRFSAERPKGSFSTLEIQRTEQGDSAMYLCASSLEGQARNYGYTFGSGTRLTVV.

CDR3 sequence reads: CASSLRPGHHYEQYF. Here the CDR3 DNA reads TGTGCCAGCAGTCTGAGGCCGGGACACCACTACGAGCAGTACTTC. This chain uses TRBV28 with TRBJ2-7, with D possibly TRBD1 on 6 matching bases. This CDR3 is built from 15 residues. Trimming left V 5 bases short and J 3 bases short, with 17 bases between. Germline CDR1 is MDHEN and CDR2 is SYDVKM.

The chain is built from TRBV7-2 and TRBJ2-5; the D gene is possibly TRBD2 (6 bases). The V gene lost 3 bases and the J gene lost 7 bases, with 12 bases spanning the gap. The CDR3 covers 13 residues. Germline values: CDR1 SGHTA, CDR2 FQGNSA. The CDR3: CASSLTSVGTQYF. The CDR3 DNA follows: TGTGCCAGCAGCTTGACTAGTGTAGGGACCCAGTACTTC.

The rearrangement links TRBV28 to TRBJ1-2; 7 bases line up with TRBD1. The CDR3 covers 12 residues. Per germline, CDR1 MDHEN and CDR2 SYDVKM. V was pared by 2 bases and J by 7 bases, with 1 base of the junction left unmatched. The CDR3 nucleotides read TGTGCCAGCAGTTTACAGGGGGGTGGCTACACCTTC. This sequence encodes CASSLQGGGYTF.

This chain joins TRBV27 and TRBJ2-1; 8 bases agree with TRBD2. The CDR3 runs 15 residues. Germline CDR1 is MNHEY and CDR2 is SMNVEV (reference sequence). The V and J ends lost 2 bases and 6 bases, in that order; junction bases with no gene match: 6. The CDR3: CASSLDGGAFNEQFF. The CDR3, as DNA: TGTGCCAGCAGTTTAGACGGGGGGGCGTTCAATGAGCAGTTCTTC.

V gene TRBV10-1 combines with J gene TRBJ2-2, with 11 bases matching TRBD1. V shed 8 bases, J shed 5 bases, and the junction held 4 bases outside the gene matches. Germline V gives CDR1 WNHNN, CDR2 SYGVQD (reference sequence). The CDR3 totals 14 residues. Here the CDR3 reads CASSGQGETGELFF. CDR3 coding DNA: TGCGCCAGCTCGGGACAGGGGGAGACCGGGGAGCTGTTTTTT.

V usage is TRBV5-1 and J usage is TRBJ2-4, with D possibly matching TRBD2 (6 bases). CDR1 and CDR2 from the germline V gene are SGHRS and YFSETQ. V was shortened by 4 bases and J by 0 bases, with 11 bases between the two germline ends. The CDR3 has 15 residues. The CDR3 DNA reads TGCGCCAGCAGCCCCGGGGGAAGAGCCAAAAACATTCAGTACTTC. Translation gives CASSPGGRAKNIQYF.